This T cell receptor (beta chain) came from a study of T cell responses to AZD1222 COVID-19 vaccine. The count of this clone is one. Trimming removed 7 bases from V and 8 bases from J, with 18 bases in between. Per the germline V gene, CDR1 is MNHNY and CDR2 is SVGAGI (reference sequence). The CDR3 consists of 14 residues. Sequenced by immunoSEQ multiplex PCR; TCRdb stores in-frame clones only, minus some. The table records about 170,000 clones, 90% of them present only once. V gene TRBV6-6 combines with J gene TRBJ2-1; D is perhaps TRBD1 (5 bases). The TCR sequence derives from an adult in good health. Sample: peripheral blood, taken on day 0 of AZD1222 vaccination. DNA for the CDR3: TGTGCCAGCACCTTACAACCTCAGGGCGATGAGCAGTTCTTC. As protein: CASTLQPQGDEQFF.